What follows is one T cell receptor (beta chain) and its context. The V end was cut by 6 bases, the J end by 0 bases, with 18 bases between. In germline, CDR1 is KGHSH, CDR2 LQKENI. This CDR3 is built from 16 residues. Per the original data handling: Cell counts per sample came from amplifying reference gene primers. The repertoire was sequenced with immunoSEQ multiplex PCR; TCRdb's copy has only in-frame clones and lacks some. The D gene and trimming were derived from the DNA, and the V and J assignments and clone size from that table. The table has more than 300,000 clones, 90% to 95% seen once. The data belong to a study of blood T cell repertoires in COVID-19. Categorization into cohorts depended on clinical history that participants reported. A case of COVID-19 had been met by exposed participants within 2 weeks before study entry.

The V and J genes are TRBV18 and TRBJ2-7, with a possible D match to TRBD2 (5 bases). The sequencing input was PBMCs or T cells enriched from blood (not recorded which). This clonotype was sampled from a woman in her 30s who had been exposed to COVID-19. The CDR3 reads CASSPVPRGNSYEQYF. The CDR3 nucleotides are TGTGCCAGCTCGCCAGTACCCCGGGGAAACTCCTACGAGCAGTACTTC.